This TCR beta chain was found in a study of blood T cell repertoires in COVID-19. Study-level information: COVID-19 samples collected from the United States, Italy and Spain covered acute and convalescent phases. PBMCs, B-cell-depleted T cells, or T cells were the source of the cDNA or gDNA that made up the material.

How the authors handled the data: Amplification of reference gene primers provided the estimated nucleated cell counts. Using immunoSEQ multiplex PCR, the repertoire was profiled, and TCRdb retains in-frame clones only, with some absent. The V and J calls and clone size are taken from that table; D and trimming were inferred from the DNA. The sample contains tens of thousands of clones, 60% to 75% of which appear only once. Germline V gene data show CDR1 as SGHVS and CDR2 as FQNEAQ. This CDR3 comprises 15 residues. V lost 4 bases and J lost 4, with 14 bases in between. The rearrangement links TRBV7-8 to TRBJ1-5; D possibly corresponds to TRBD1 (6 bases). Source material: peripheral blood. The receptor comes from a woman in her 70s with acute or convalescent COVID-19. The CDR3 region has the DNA TGTGCCAGCAGCTCAAGGACAGCCATGAATCAGCCCCAGCATTTT. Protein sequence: CASSSRTAMNQPQHF.